This T cell receptor (beta chain) came from a study of cytomegalovirus exposure and HLA in healthy donors. General study findings and limits: Immune exposure information available was restricted to CMV serostatus. V- and J-gene trimming of TCR beta was linked (in a later analysis) to a missense DCLRE1C variant. Cytomegalovirus association was assigned to about 150 TCR beta chains.

The length of the CDR3 is 12 residues. Trimming stripped 1 base from V and 5 bases from J, with 4 bases between. The V gene's germline CDR1 is SGHRS and CDR2 YFSETQ. To note about this clone: Antigen: not known.

Vbeta (60) and Jbeta (13) primers were used in the PCR. The protocol was immunoSEQ multiplex PCR, while the TCRdb copy is restricted to in-frame clones and leaves out a portion. The sample has around 150,000 clones; about four fifths are singletons. The receptor comes from a male donor in good health and CMV-seropositive. Sequenced input: PBMCs. The genes are TRBV5-1 and TRBJ2-1; D is ambiguous. For the CDR3, the DNA is TGCGCCAGCAGCTTGCAGAACAATGAGCAGTTCTTC. Translated, it gives CASSLQNNEQFF. The whole variable domain, remainder taken from reference TRBV5-1 and TRBJ2-1, is KAGVTQTPRYLIKTRGQQVTLSCSPISGHRSVSWYQQTPGQGLQFLFEYFSETQRNKGNFPGRFSGRQFSNSRSEMNVSTLELGDSALYLCASSLQNNEQFFGPGTRLTVL.